Listed here are 16 T cell receptor beta chains from one sample, sequenced in a study of OX40 agonist ivuxolimab in advanced cancers. Receptor amplification or capture employed the immunoSEQ multiplex PCR assay. The table was pulled from immuneACCESS by TCRdb, which kept in-frame rearrangements only. Such tables lose some clones; where checked, under half of the loss comes from unresolved V genes, and the rest has no known cause. For this sample there are about 80,000 clones; around nine tenths appear just once. Of the sample, more than 4.5% is held by the ten largest clones. The sample consisted of CD4+ or CD8+ T cells sorted from blood, taken in a trial of the OX40 agonist ivuxolimab. Receptors were obtained from an adult with an advanced solid tumor such as melanoma, head and neck, liver or kidney cancer.

The chain combines TRBV5-1 with TRBJ2-1; 10 bases agree with TRBD1. Germline-derived CDR1 and CDR2 are SGHRS and YFSETQ. The CDR3 sequence is 13 residues long. V gave up 4 bases and J gave up 7 bases; unmatched junction bases: 2. This CDR3 is CASSRQGANEQFF. DNA for the CDR3: TGCGCCAGCAGCCGACAGGGGGCAAATGAGCAGTTCTTC.

V gene TRBV30 combines with J gene TRBJ2-3; no clear D gene. The CDR3 spans 11 residues. V gave up 2 bases and J gave up 4 bases, with 4 bases separating them. Per the germline V gene, CDR1 is GTSNPN and CDR2 is SVGIG (reference sequence). The CDR3 bases are TGTGCCTGGAGTTCCGCAGATACGCAGTATTTT. It translates to CAWSSADTQYF.

The chain recombines TRBV4-3 with TRBJ2-3; 7 bases line up with TRBD2. The CDR3 loop spans 17 amino acids. V was pared by 2 bases and J by 0 bases, with 8 bases of the junction left unmatched. Germline V CDR1 and CDR2: LGHNA, YSLEER. CDR3 sequence: CASSQQTLAESTDTQYF. The CDR3 nucleotides read TGCGCCAGCAGCCAACAAACCCTAGCGGAGAGCACAGATACGCAGTATTTT.

The chain combines TRBV19 with TRBJ1-5; D might be TRBD1 (6 bases). Germline lookup yields CDR1 LNHDA and CDR2 SQIVND (reference sequence). This CDR3 spans 16 amino acids. Trimming shortened V by 9 bases and J by 5 bases, and 23 bases separated the two germline ends. The CDR3 loop reads CASSIVGRGRDQPQHF. The CDR3 region has the DNA TGTGCCAGCAGCATTGTGGGCAGGGGAAGGGATCAGCCCCAGCATTTT.

V and J are TRBV6-6 and TRBJ2-3; 7 bases fit TRBD2. The CDR3 covers 14 residues. Germline V CDR1 and CDR2: MNHNY, SVGAGI (reference sequence). The trim removed 7 bases at V and 2 bases at J, leaving 6 bases unmatched. The chain's CDR3 is CASTLGGSTDTQYF. The CDR3 DNA reads TGTGCCAGCACCCTGGGAGGGTCCACAGATACGCAGTATTTT.

The chain employs TRBV7-3 and TRBJ2-2; D unresolved. Germline CDR1 and CDR2: SGHTA and FQGTGA. Trimming stripped 3 bases from V and 6 bases from J, with 5 bases between. This CDR3 spans 12 amino acids. The CDR3 loop is CASSFPPGELFF. For the CDR3, the DNA is TGTGCCAGCAGCTTTCCCCCCGGGGAGCTGTTTTTT.

The V call is TRBV7-3, the J call TRBJ2-3; D not resolved. This CDR3 region has 15 residues. With 2 bases removed from V and 1 base from J, the gap between germline ends came to 10 bases. Germline V gene sequence: CDR1 SGHTA, CDR2 FQGTGA. The CDR3 nucleotides read TGTGCCAGCAGCTTACAGGCCCCCGGCACAGATACGCAGTATTTT. Protein product: CASSLQAPGTDTQYF.

The chain joins TRBV7-2 to TRBJ1-2, with D uncertain. Germline V lookup: CDR1 SGHTA, CDR2 FQGNSA. This CDR3 has 13 residues. Between the trimmed V and J ends, which lost 5 bases and 8 bases, there was a span of 15 bases. In DNA, the CDR3 is TGTGCCAGCAGCCCGGACGGTTTTCGGGGCTACACCTTC. Translation: CASSPDGFRGYTF.

The genes are TRBV5-6 and TRBJ1-6; possible D gene TRBD1, 5 bases. Germline V gene sequence: CDR1 SGHDT, CDR2 YYEEEE. This CDR3 has 15 amino acids. V shed 2 bases and J shed 9 bases, with 15 bases lying between them. The CDR3 DNA follows: TGTGCCAGCAGCTTTGATACGGGGGGACGTTCACCCCTCCACTTT. It yields the protein CASSFDTGGRSPLHF.

This rearrangement joins TRBV14 to TRBJ1-1, with 7 bases aligning to TRBD1. This CDR3 has 15 residues. The V and J ends lost 4 bases and 2 bases, in that order; junction bases with no gene match: 7. Germline CDR1 SGHDN, CDR2 FVKESK. CDR3 amino acids: CASSRIDRDNTEAFF. CDR3 DNA sequence: TGTGCCAGCAGCCGGATCGACAGGGACAACACTGAAGCTTTCTTT.

The J gene is TRBJ2-5, the V gene TRBV4-2; D unresolved. Trimming stripped 2 bases from V and 0 bases from J, with 7 bases between. CDR3 length equals 14 residues. The germline gives CDR1 LGHNA, CDR2 YNFKEQ. The CDR3 DNA follows: TGTGCCAGCAGCCAAAGGCGGAACCAAGAGACCCAGTACTTC. The encoded protein is CASSQRRNQETQYF.

The chain has TRBV11-2 and TRBJ2-5; 12 bases fit TRBD2. The CDR3 runs 14 residues. Per germline, CDR1 SGHAT and CDR2 FQNNGV. V lost 6 bases and J lost 4; bases outside the gene matches: 3. For the CDR3, the DNA is TGTGCCAGCAGACTAGCGGGGGGTTCAGAGACCCAGTACTTC. Amino acid sequence: CASRLAGGSETQYF.

This clone has more than one count but fewer than ten. The V gene is TRBV28, the J gene TRBJ2-3; no reliable D call. With 3 bases removed from V and 1 base from J, the gap between germline ends came to 8 bases. The length of the CDR3 is 14 residues. Germline V gives CDR1 MDHEN, CDR2 SYDVKM. CDR3 nucleotides: TGTGCCAGCAGTTTGAGATCAGGCACAGATACGCAGTATTTT. Its protein is CASSLRSGTDTQYF.

The V and J genes are TRBV4-3 and TRBJ2-3; D ambiguous. Trimming shortened V by 0 bases and J by 3 bases, and 7 bases separated the two germline ends. This CDR3 spans 14 amino acids. The V gene's germline CDR1 is LGHNA and CDR2 YSLEER. As DNA, the CDR3 is TGCGCCAGCAGCCAAGATGTCAGGACAGATACGCAGTATTTT. Its translation: CASSQDVRTDTQYF.

The rearrangement uses TRBV18 and TRBJ2-1; the D is unclear. Trimming shortened V by 3 bases and J by 2 bases, and 14 bases separated the two germline ends. The CDR3 consists of 16 residues. CDR1 KGHSH and CDR2 LQKENI come from the germline V gene. The DNA for the CDR3 is TGTGCCAGCTCACCCCCAAATGGAGTCACCTACAATGAGCAGTTCTTC. Translation gives CASSPPNGVTYNEQFF.

The chain is built from TRBV29-1 and TRBJ2-1, with TRBD1 matching 7 bases. Looked up from germline, CDR1 is SQVTM and CDR2 is ANQGSEA. V gave up 8 bases and J gave up 4 bases; unmatched junction bases: 8. There are 13 residues in the CDR3. CDR3 DNA sequence: TGCAGCCCCGACAGGGTCGGGTACAATGAGCAGTTCTTC. This sequence encodes CSPDRVGYNEQFF.